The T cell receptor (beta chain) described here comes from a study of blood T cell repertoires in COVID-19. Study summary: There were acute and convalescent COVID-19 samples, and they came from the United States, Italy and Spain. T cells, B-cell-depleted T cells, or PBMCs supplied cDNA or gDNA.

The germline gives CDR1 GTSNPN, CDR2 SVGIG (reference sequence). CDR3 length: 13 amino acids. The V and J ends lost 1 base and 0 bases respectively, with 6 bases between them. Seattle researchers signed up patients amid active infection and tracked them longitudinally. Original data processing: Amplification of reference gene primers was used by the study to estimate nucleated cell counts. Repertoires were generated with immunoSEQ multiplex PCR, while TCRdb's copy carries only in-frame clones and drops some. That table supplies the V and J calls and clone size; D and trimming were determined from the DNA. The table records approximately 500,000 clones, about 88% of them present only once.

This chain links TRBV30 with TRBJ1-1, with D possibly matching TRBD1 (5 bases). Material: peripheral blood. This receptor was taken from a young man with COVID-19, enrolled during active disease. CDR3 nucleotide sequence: TGTGCCTGGAGTGCACAGGTGAACACTGAAGCTTTCTTT. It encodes CAWSAQVNTEAFF.